Below are 21 T cell receptor beta chains sequenced from a single sample in a study of T cells in pancreatic ductal adenocarcinoma. Assay used: immunoSEQ multiplex PCR; TCRdb lists only in-frame clones, some missing. The data contain roughly 100,000 clones, about 96% of them singletons. No neoadjuvant therapy was given to the selected pancreatic ductal adenocarcinoma patients before their surgery. Input material: PBMCs. These receptors all stem from a human donor with pancreatic ductal adenocarcinoma.

The V and J genes are TRBV30 and TRBJ2-1; D uncertain. V lost 4 bases and J 0 bases, leaving 10 bases between the germline ends. The CDR3 has 14 residues. Germline-derived CDR1 and CDR2 are GTSNPN and SVGIG (reference sequence). The CDR3 sequence is CAWNLGSSYNEQFF. The CDR3 DNA reads TGTGCCTGGAACCTAGGAAGCTCCTACAATGAGCAGTTCTTC.

The CDR3 DNA reads TGTGCCAGTAGTATAGGGGGACAGCTCCTCTCTGGGGCCAACGTCCTGACTTTC. It translates to CASSIGGQLLSGANVLTF. The V gene is TRBV19, the J gene TRBJ2-6, with TRBD1 matching over 7 bases. The CDR3 totals 18 residues. Losses at the gene ends were 1 base for V and 0 bases for J; bases not matched to a gene: 6. Germline V CDR1 and CDR2: LNHDA, SQIVND (reference sequence).

This rearrangement joins TRBV12-5 to TRBJ2-3, with TRBD1 identical over 7 bases. V lost 4 bases and J lost 2; bases outside the gene matches: 3. The germline V gene has CDR1 LGHNT and CDR2 FRNRAP. This CDR3 spans 14 amino acids. The DNA of the CDR3 is TGTGCTAGTGGTTCCGGACAGGCCACAGATACGCAGTATTTT. This encodes CASGSGQATDTQYF.

This chain uses TRBV2 with TRBJ2-2; D not resolved. Germline V gene sequence: CDR1 SNHLY, CDR2 FYNNEI. Trimming took 7 bases from V and 6 from J, leaving 12 bases between them. CDR3 length: 13 residues. This CDR3 is CASKWSGSGELFF. The DNA for the CDR3 is TGTGCCAGCAAGTGGAGTGGGTCCGGGGAGCTGTTTTTT.

V usage is TRBV20-1 and J usage is TRBJ2-3, with D possibly matching TRBD1 (6 bases). The length of the CDR3 is 11 residues. CDR1 and CDR2 from the germline V gene are DFQATT and SNEGSKA (reference sequence). CDR3 DNA: TGCAGCGCCGACAGGCGGGATACGCAGTATTTT. Translated: CSADRRDTQYF.

This chain joins TRBV19 and TRBJ2-2; 8 bases match TRBD2. The V segment lost 7 bases and the J segment 8 bases; nucleotides outside the gene matches: 18. The V gene's germline CDR1 is LNHDA and CDR2 SQIVND (reference sequence). The CDR3 is 17 amino acids. CDR3 sequence: CASTRPGSGRVGGELFF. CDR3 sequence (DNA): TGTGCCAGTACCCGCCCTGGGAGCGGGAGAGTTGGGGGGGAGCTGTTTTTT.

The genes are TRBV6-5 and TRBJ2-7; 14 nucleotides line up with TRBD2. This CDR3 spans 16 amino acids. J was trimmed by 4 bases and V by 0 bases; bases with no gene match: 2. Looked up from germline, CDR1 is MNHEY and CDR2 is SVGAGI. CDR3 nucleotide sequence: TGTGCCAGCAGTTACTCGAGACTAGCGGGAGGGTACGAGCAGTACTTC. Its protein is CASSYSRLAGGYEQYF.

This clone was observed once. The CDR3 nucleotides are TGTGCCAGCAGCTTGACTAGCGGGACCTACAATGAGCAGTTCTTC. The encoded protein is CASSLTSGTYNEQFF. This rearrangement joins TRBV7-8 to TRBJ2-1; TRBD2 aligns across 11 bases. The CDR3 covers 15 residues. Germline loops: CDR1 SGHVS, CDR2 FQNEAQ. V trimming: 3 bases; J trimming: 2 bases; junction bases outside the gene matches: 0.

The chain employs TRBV19 and TRBJ2-7; 9 bases fit TRBD1. The CDR3 extends over 14 amino acids. CDR1 is LNHDA, CDR2 SQIVND, per germline (reference sequence). Trimming at V came to 0 bases and at J to 6 bases, leaving 3 bases not matched to a gene. This CDR3 reads CASSIEQGAFEQYF. In DNA, the CDR3 is TGTGCCAGTAGTATAGAACAGGGGGCCTTCGAGCAGTACTTC.

The rearrangement uses TRBV5-8 and TRBJ1-1; D not certain. Trimming left V 0 bases short and J 1 base short, with 4 bases between. The CDR3 sequence is 13 residues long. Germline CDR1 and CDR2: SGHTS and YDEGEE. CDR3 loop: CASSLVRNTEAFF. The DNA for the CDR3 is TGTGCCAGCAGCTTGGTTCGGAACACTGAAGCTTTCTTT.

The rearrangement joins TRBV2 to TRBJ1-2; 7 bases map to TRBD1. V lost 11 bases and J lost 0; bases outside the gene matches: 6. CDR3 length: 13 amino acids. Looked up from germline, CDR1 is SNHLY and CDR2 is FYNNEI. In DNA, the CDR3 is TGTGCCTCTGACGGGACAGCTAACTATGGCTACACCTTC. Translation: CASDGTANYGYTF.

This sequence joins TRBV27 and TRBJ2-3, with 7 bases fitting TRBD2. The CDR3 is 16 residues long. The V gene end was trimmed by 0 bases and the J gene end by 0 bases; junction bases not matched to a gene: 3. The V gene's germline CDR1 is MNHEY and CDR2 SMNVEV (reference sequence). DNA for the CDR3: TGTGCCAGCAGTTTATCAGCGGGGACCAGCACAGATACGCAGTATTTT. Protein product: CASSLSAGTSTDTQYF.

The rearrangement uses TRBV5-4 and TRBJ2-3, with TRBD2 as a possible D gene (6 bases). The CDR3 has 14 amino acids. CDR1 is SGHNT and CDR2 is YYREEE in the germline V gene (reference sequence). Trimming took off 5 bases at V and 2 bases at J, with 12 bases between the two ends. In DNA, the CDR3 is TGTGCCAGCAGTCATCGGACTACCACAGATACGCAGTATTTT. Residues: CASSHRTTTDTQYF.

The chain couples TRBV28 to TRBJ2-2; 9 positions match TRBD1. The junction had 8 bases not matched to a gene; V was cut back by 8 bases and J by 4 bases. The V gene's germline CDR1 is MDHEN and CDR2 SYDVKM. CDR3 size: 15 residues. The CDR3 nucleotides are TGTGCCAGCGGAACAGGGGGCGCGGGCACCGGGGAGCTGTTTTTT. Protein product: CASGTGGAGTGELFF.

In DNA, the CDR3 is TGCGCCAGCAGCTTAGCGACAGGGAACCAAGAGACCCAGTACTTC. Its protein product is CASSLATGNQETQYF. The V gene is TRBV5-1, the J gene TRBJ2-5; 7 nucleotides line up with TRBD1. V lost 2 bases and J lost 0; bases outside the gene matches: 4. The CDR3 length is 15 residues. CDR1 SGHRS and CDR2 YFSETQ come from the germline V gene.

The chain uses TRBV18 and TRBJ1-4, with D unclear. This CDR3 comprises 13 residues. The V gene lost 2 bases and the J gene lost 8 bases, with 9 bases spanning the gap. CDR1 and CDR2 (germline): KGHSH, LQKENI. CDR3 nucleotide sequence: TGTGCCAGCTCACCAACTCGAAGCGAAAAACTGTTTTTT. Its translation: CASSPTRSEKLFF.

The V call is TRBV2, the J call TRBJ2-3, with D possibly TRBD2 on 5 matching bases. Looked up from germline, CDR1 is SNHLY and CDR2 is FYNNEI. Trimming stripped 2 bases from V and 2 bases from J, with 8 bases between. This CDR3 is built from 14 residues. This CDR3 reads CASSETEDTDTQYF. In DNA form, the CDR3 reads TGTGCCAGCAGTGAAACGGAGGACACAGATACGCAGTATTTT.

The count of this clone is one. V and J are TRBV6-1 and TRBJ1-2, with D tentatively TRBD1 (5 bases). Per germline, CDR1 MNHNS and CDR2 SASEGT. There are 14 residues in the CDR3. Deletions cut 3 bases from V and 7 bases from J, with 15 bases between. The CDR3 nucleotides read TGTGCCAGCAGTGAGCGGGACGGACGAGGTGGCTACACCTTC. This gives the protein CASSERDGRGGYTF.

V gene TRBV2 combines with J gene TRBJ2-5; 7 bases agree with TRBD2. The closer fit of TRBJ2-7 to the DNA end suggests the J call may be wrong. The germline V gene has CDR1 SNHLY and CDR2 FYNNEI. The CDR3 is made up of 14 amino acids. DNA for the CDR3: TGTGCCAGCAGTCTTGGGGGGGGAGGGTACGAGCAGTACTTC. It encodes CASSLGGGGYEQYF.

V usage is TRBV4-2 and J usage is TRBJ1-3; 9 bases align to TRBD1. CDR1 and CDR2 from the germline V gene are LGHNA and YNFKEQ. The CDR3 is made up of 14 amino acids. V gave up 6 bases and J gave up 3 bases; unmatched junction bases: 3. The CDR3 sequence: CASRQGAVGNTIYF. In DNA form, the CDR3 reads TGTGCCAGCAGACAGGGGGCGGTTGGAAACACCATATATTTT.

Only one count was recorded for this clone. The chain employs TRBV9 and TRBJ1-1, with D maybe TRBD1 (6 bases). The CDR3 is made up of 14 amino acids. The germline V and J ends were trimmed by 4 bases and 1 base, with 11 bases remaining between them. Germline V gene lookup returns CDR1 SGDLS and CDR2 YYNGEE. The CDR3, as DNA: TGTGCCAGCAGCCCCCTGGGACAGAACACTGAAGCTTTCTTT. It yields the protein CASSPLGQNTEAFF. The complete variable domain, with remaining parts taken from reference TRBV9 and TRBJ1-1, reads DSGVTQTPKHLITATGQRVTLRCSPRSGDLSVYWYQQSLDQGLQFLIQYYNGEERAKGNILERFSAQQFPDLHSELNLSSLELGDSALYFCASSPLGQNTEAFFGQGTRLTVV.